Presented here are 18 T cell receptor beta chains from one specimen sequenced in a study of blood T cell repertoires in COVID-19. Assay: immunoSEQ multiplex PCR; the TCRdb copy retains only in-frame clones and omits some. The sample yields about 97,000 clones, around 88% seen once. The sample comprised peripheral blood. The receptors were sampled from a man aged 50 or older with COVID-19, enrolled during active disease.

V usage is TRBV7-9 and J usage is TRBJ1-1; 7 bases are shared with TRBD1. With 4 bases clipped from V and 4 bases from J, the junction kept 9 bases outside the gene matches. Germline CDR1 SEHNR, CDR2 FQNEAQ (reference sequence). There are 15 residues in the CDR3. CDR3 protein: CASSSPTGLVTEAFF. CDR3 bases: TGTGCCAGCAGCTCGCCGACAGGGTTGGTCACTGAAGCTTTCTTT.

The chain links TRBV7-8 to TRBJ1-5, with 8 nucleotides matching TRBD1. Germline CDR1 SGHVS, CDR2 FQNEAQ. The CDR3 sequence is 18 residues long. V was pared by 1 base and J by 0 bases, with 8 bases of the junction left unmatched. CDR3 sequence: CASSLDDRGFYSNQPQHF. CDR3 bases: TGTGCCAGCAGCTTAGATGACAGGGGATTTTATAGCAATCAGCCCCAGCATTTT.

This chain joins TRBV30 and TRBJ1-6; possibly TRBD1 for D (6 bases). The germline V and J ends were trimmed by 3 bases and 5 bases, with 11 bases remaining between them. Germline V gene data show CDR1 as GTSNPN and CDR2 as SVGIG (reference sequence). This CDR3 is 14 amino acids long. Here the CDR3 reads CAWSQTGHNSPLHF. Written as DNA, the CDR3 is TGTGCCTGGAGCCAGACAGGACATAATTCACCCCTCCACTTT.

This chain links TRBV7-2 with TRBJ1-3; 7 nucleotides match TRBD1. The CDR3 spans 15 residues. Per germline, CDR1 SGHTA and CDR2 FQGNSA. V trimming: 4 bases; J trimming: 3 bases; junction bases outside the gene matches: 6. CDR3 sequence: CASSSAWDSGNTIYF. The CDR3 DNA reads TGTGCCAGCAGCTCCGCCTGGGACAGTGGAAACACCATATATTTT.

As for this clone: Distinct nucleotide sequences in the sample also encode this CDR3. This chain connects TRBV7-2 to TRBJ2-3; D remains unclear. V shed 1 base and J shed 4 bases, with 9 bases lying between them. Germline V gives CDR1 SGHTA, CDR2 FQGNSA. The CDR3 consists of 14 residues. This CDR3 is CASSLGLAADTQYF. As DNA, the CDR3 is TGTGCCAGCAGCTTAGGGTTAGCCGCAGATACGCAGTATTTT.

V is TRBV12-5 and J is TRBJ2-2; D is perhaps TRBD1 (6 bases). This CDR3 has 15 residues. Germline loops: CDR1 LGHNT, CDR2 FRNRAP. Trimming shortened V by 1 base and J by 6 bases, and 12 bases separated the two germline ends. The CDR3 loop reads CASGLAPDRSGELFF. The DNA for the CDR3 is TGTGCTAGTGGTTTGGCCCCAGACAGGTCCGGGGAGCTGTTTTTT.

The chain employs TRBV9 and TRBJ2-7; possible D gene TRBD1, 6 bases. This CDR3 comprises 13 residues. Trimming removed 3 bases at V and 9 bases at J, with 16 bases between. Germline CDR1 and CDR2: SGDLS and YYNGEE. The CDR3 loop reads CASSEPGQTVQYF. In nucleotides, the CDR3 is TGTGCCAGCAGCGAGCCCGGACAGACAGTGCAGTACTTC. Looking up the rest from reference TRBV9 and TRBJ2-7 gives the full variable domain: DSGVTQTPKHLITATGQRVTLRCSPRSGDLSVYWYQQSLDQGLQFLIQYYNGEERAKGNILERFSAQQFPDLHSELNLSSLELGDSALYFCASSEPGQTVQYFGPGTRLTVT.

This chain uses TRBV10-3 with TRBJ1-6, with 7 bases fitting TRBD1. Germline assignment: CDR1 ENHRY and CDR2 SYGVKD. This CDR3 is built from 14 residues. V was clipped by 6 bases and J by 8 bases; unmatched bases: 7. The CDR3: CAIRVGGADSPLHF. As DNA, the CDR3 is TGTGCCATCAGAGTAGGGGGCGCCGATTCACCCCTCCACTTT.

The chain is built from TRBV9 and TRBJ2-2; possibly TRBD2 for D (6 bases). V dropped 0 bases and J dropped 4 bases, with 7 bases sitting between them. The CDR3 runs to 14 residues. Germline CDR1 is SGDLS and CDR2 is YYNGEE. The CDR3 reads CASSVVGGTGELFF. CDR3 coding DNA: TGTGCCAGCAGCGTAGTGGGGGGCACCGGGGAGCTGTTTTTT. Drawing the rest from reference TRBV9 and TRBJ2-2, the complete variable domain is DSGVTQTPKHLITATGQRVTLRCSPRSGDLSVYWYQQSLDQGLQFLIQYYNGEERAKGNILERFSAQQFPDLHSELNLSSLELGDSALYFCASSVVGGTGELFFGEGSRLTVL.

About this clone: The junction and the germline gene differ at one end; a read error may be behind it. The V call is TRBV5-6, the J call TRBJ2-1; a weak D match, TRBD1 (6 bases). CDR1 is SGHDT and CDR2 is YYEEEE in the germline V gene. The CDR3 runs 13 residues. CDR3 protein: CASILTGGREQFF. The CDR3, as DNA: TGTGCCAGCATCTTGACAGGCGGTCGTGAGCAGTTCTTC.

The chain couples TRBV4-1 to TRBJ2-1, with 10 bases lining up with TRBD2. Germline lookup yields CDR1 MGHRA and CDR2 YSYEKL. CDR3 length: 15 amino acids. J was trimmed by 9 bases and V by 3 bases; bases with no gene match: 8. CDR3 amino acids: CASSHGSGGPGEQFF. CDR3 in DNA: TGCGCCAGCAGCCATGGTAGCGGGGGGCCGGGTGAGCAGTTCTTC.

J is TRBJ2-1 and V is TRBV10-3, with a possible D match to TRBD2 (5 bases). The V end lost 0 bases, the J end lost 3 bases, and 12 bases lay between the germline ends. Germline V CDR1 and CDR2: ENHRY, SYGVKD. CDR3 size: 16 residues. CDR3 coding DNA: TGTGCCATCAGTGAGTCGGAGCCCGGAGGCTACAATGAGCAGTTCTTC. As protein: CAISESEPGGYNEQFF.

This clone was detected once. This chain joins TRBV5-8 and TRBJ1-5, with unresolved D. Trimming stripped 7 bases from V and 6 bases from J, with 11 bases between. Germline loops: CDR1 SGHTS, CDR2 YDEGEE. The CDR3 runs 12 residues. CDR3 region: CASGPRGQPQHF. Written as DNA, the CDR3 is TGTGCCAGCGGGCCCCGGGGTCAGCCCCAGCATTTT.

This clone was detected once. J is TRBJ2-1 and V is TRBV10-2; 10 positions match TRBD1. The V and J ends lost 6 bases and 7 bases, in that order; junction bases with no gene match: 3. The CDR3 consists of 13 residues. CDR1 is WSHSY and CDR2 is SAAADI in the germline V gene. This chain's CDR3 is CASSGQGGNEQFF. CDR3 in DNA: TGCGCCAGCAGCGGACAGGGGGGGAATGAGCAGTTCTTC.

V gene TRBV6-5 combines with J gene TRBJ2-7; TRBD1 agrees at 7 bases. The CDR3 has 14 residues. The germline CDR1 and CDR2 sequences are MNHEY and SVGAGI. Trimming cost V 7 bases and J 3 bases; bases outside gene matches: 9. CDR3 sequence (DNA): TGTGCCAGCATCCTGGACAGGAGTCTCTACGAGCAGTACTTC. This gives the protein CASILDRSLYEQYF.

The chain links TRBV6-5 to TRBJ1-2, with 7 bases matching TRBD1. Looked up from germline, CDR1 is MNHEY and CDR2 is SVGAGI. CDR3 length equals 16 residues. Losses at the gene ends were 2 bases for V and 3 bases for J; bases not matched to a gene: 9. CDR3 in amino acids: CASSYGVGQGDYGYTF. The CDR3 DNA reads as TGTGCCAGCAGTTACGGAGTTGGTCAGGGGGACTATGGCTACACCTTC.

The CDR3 coding sequence is TGCGCCAGCAGCCAAGATCCCGGACAGGGATACACCATATATTTT. Protein product: CASSQDPGQGYTIYF. V gene TRBV4-1 combines with J gene TRBJ1-3; TRBD1 matches at 8 bases. Germline trimming cut 0 bases from V and 8 bases from J; bases unmatched to any gene: 6. The CDR3 sequence is 15 residues long. Germline V CDR1 and CDR2: MGHRA, YSYEKL.

The CDR3 nucleotides are TGTGCCAGCAGTACAGGGGACAATCAGCCCCAGCATTTT. This translates into CASSTGDNQPQHF. The V gene is TRBV7-9, the J gene TRBJ1-5, with 7 bases fitting TRBD1. Germline V gene data show CDR1 as SEHNR and CDR2 as FQNEAQ (reference sequence). Trimming at V came to 6 bases and at J to 3 bases, leaving 2 bases not matched to a gene. The CDR3 runs 13 residues.